The T cell receptor beta chain described here comes from a study of regulatory T cells in long-lasting Graves disease. There are a few counts of this clonotype. No antigen is known for it. Germline CDR1 SEHNR, CDR2 FQNEAQ (reference sequence). With V trimmed by 1 base and J by 5 bases, 8 bases remained unmatched. The CDR3 covers 16 residues. As to time point: newly diagnosed GD, antithyroid drugs for less than 3 months. From PBMCs, RNA was extracted and then used to make the TCR library. In Xi'an, China, an endocrinology department was the source of patients. The study, taken as a whole, reports: The TCR repertoire of persistent Graves' patients was less diverse than that of newly diagnosed ones.

Construction of TCR beta libraries relied on iRepertoire HTBI primers and on Arm-PCR targeting CDR3 regions. In TCRdb, the multiplex PCR reads were re-called with MiXCR into one record per CDR3 protein. In the table there are about 310,000 distinct CDR3 sequences, more than 15% of which are singletons. The input for sequencing was peripheral blood mononuclear cells (PBMCs), taken at new diagnosis, from a patient treated with antithyroid drugs. V gene TRBV7-9 combines with J gene TRBJ1-1; the match to TRBD1 covers 9 bases. This receptor was taken from a female donor with Graves disease. The CDR3 region is CASSLGATGGGTEAFF. The CDR3, as DNA: TGTGCCAGCAGCTTAGGGGCGACAGGGGGGGGAACTGAAGCTTTCTTT.